This T cell receptor (beta chain) emerged from a study of cytomegalovirus exposure and HLA in healthy donors. At the level of the study: Early on, a data release was issued that held roughly 80 million unique TCRs from HLA-typed donors. General observations from the study: Associated with cytomegalovirus, according to the listing, were 164 TCR beta chains. A missense DCLRE1C variant was associated with V- and J-gene trimming of TCR beta chains in a later analysis, and an independent cohort replicated the association. CMV serostatus alone was available as immune exposure information.

Both 60 Vbeta primers and 13 Jbeta primers went into the PCR. Generated by immunoSEQ multiplex PCR, the TCRdb table keeps only in-frame clones and is missing some. This sample has about 180,000 clones, with 65% to 80% found just once. CDR1 and CDR2 (germline): SNHLY, FYNNEI. Trimming shortened V by 2 bases and J by 4 bases, and 12 bases separated the two germline ends. The CDR3 length is 15 residues. Only a few counts were recorded for this clone. Its antigen remains unknown. The sequenced material came from PBMCs. The genes are TRBV2 and TRBJ1-5; TRBD1 is a possible D gene (5 bases). This TCR was recovered from a woman in her 30s in good health and CMV-seropositive. For the CDR3, the DNA is TGTGCCAGCAGTGAAATTGGGGCAGAAAATCAGCCCCAGCATTTT. Protein: CASSEIGAENQPQHF.